This TCR beta chain was captured by sequencing in a study of long-term antiretroviral therapy in people with HIV (dated 2022 in TCRdb). Looking at the study overall: The earliest samples were collected roughly a decade before the 2015 WHO recommendation for immediate ART, at a time when ART was usually postponed until CD4 counts fell. A retrospective serial study tested whether ART initiation and durable HIV suppression were associated with changes in peripheral blood TRB repertoire composition and diversity. A total of roughly 200 cryopreserved PBMC samples came from approximately 30 adults with confirmed HIV infection and were collected serially over a mean of roughly six years (range 1-12). Among the 30 or so participants with HIV, eleven were female. No cross-contamination during QIAcube processing was shown when test extractions of a monoclonal T-cell line were performed alongside fewer than 35 polyclonal samples. Here is what the overall study found, with its caveats: Unsorted PBMC were profiled instead of sorted CD4+ and CD8+ T cells because pre-ART samples had limited cell numbers. No data were available on ART adherence, viral resistance or therapy changes, limiting inferences about post-ART repertoire changes. Because PBMC availability was limited, only the TCR beta chain was sequenced, with no alpha chain pairing. Starting ART was linked to a significant rise in TRB diversity, yet even after long-term ART the diversity remained significantly lower than in transplant donor controls. Expanded TRB clones identified before ART initiation dominated the repertoire at all time points, although this dominance fluctuated and declined in many PLHIV after ART. HIV repertoires had narrower CDR3 length ranges than controls, and the network structure suggested an antigen-experienced repertoire that shifted only slightly toward naive after ART. The samples span the years 2004 to 2017, and the ART regimens used may be less effective than current regimens.

Points on this clone: Its target antigen remains unknown. No base quality values were provided; no much bigger clone lies one nucleotide off.

The immunoSEQ hsTCRB v3.0 assay was used at survey level resolution to sequence the TRB variable region. TRB sequencing targeted a depth of about 40,000-50,000 T-cell genomes per sample. TRB libraries were pooled and sequenced on an Illumina MiSeq using a v3 150-cycle kit. Per the original workflow: Repertoire analysis ran in R within a reproducible Nextflow workflow covering QC, data transformation and analysis. LymphoSeq2, an R package for exploring AIRR-Seq data, was used to implement the custom analyses. Four samples that yielded fewer than 5000 total TRB sequences were excluded, so that 188 HIV repertoires were analyzed. Among the 180 to 200 HIV repertoires that were kept, 59 were collected before ART initiation and roughly 130 were collected after ART initiation. Repertoires were downsampled to 5000 TRB nucleotide sequences, with summary statistics averaged over 100 downsampling iterations. TRB sequences were retained for analysis only if CDR3 regions of at least seven amino acids were present. A Shannon entropy-derived clonality score and the Gini coefficient were used to measure diversity. In the repertoire networks, any two of the top 5000 CDR3 amino acid sequences were connected whenever the two sequences differed by an edit distance of one. For TRB CDR3 amino acid sequences, GLIPH2 was used to predict antigen specificity groups and MHC restriction. CDR3 amino acid sequences were matched against VDJdb and McPAS-TCR to flag known CMV, EBV, HIV or tissue antigen associations. Pre-ART, post-ART and control groups were compared with Wilcoxon signed-rank tests and Holm-Bonferroni correction. In TCRdb, the immuneACCESS table is reduced to in-frame sequences with V and J assigned. These tables do not hold every clone; where another copy was compared, an unresolved V gene accounts for under half, and the others remain unexplained. For V, J and clone size, that table is used; D and trimming come from the DNA. The sample table holds tens of thousands of clones, of which more than 90% were seen once. Of the sample, 7.5% to 9% is held by the ten largest clones.

To be included, a participant needed at least one PBMC sample from before ART initiation plus at least two post-ART samples. Every participant with HIV received treatment in the United States of America. Cryopreserved samples of about 0.95-10 million PBMC were thawed and washed before DNA extraction. At the time of the earliest PBMC sample, participants with HIV were aged between roughly 20 and 60 years. PBMC samples from each participant spanned 1-4 timepoints before ART initiation and 2-8 timepoints after ART initiation, with a median of 7 samples. Serial HIV viral load, CD4+ T-cell count, ART history and demographic data were obtained for every participant. A Qiagen kit on a QIAcube was used to extract genomic DNA from unsorted PBMC, with samples processed in batches of 12. V is cut back by 4 bases and J by 8 bases, with 11 bases in the junction unmatched. The CDR3 sequence holds 16 residues, the cysteine and phenylalanine included. CDR3 DNA only is kept here, 48 bases in frame from base 1. For CDR1 and CDR2, the germline V gene (reference sequence) lists PRHDT and FYEKMQ.

The rearrangement joined TRBV13 to TRBJ2-1, with 10 bases in between that match TRBD2. The receptor's source is a man aged 30 to 39 with HIV. The sequencing used unsorted PBMCs, collected roughly 6.3 years after starting antiretroviral therapy. The base sequence is TGTGCCAGCAGCTCCGGCCTAGCGGGAGCTCGGGATGAGCAGTTCTTC. It codes for CASSSGLAGARDEQFF.